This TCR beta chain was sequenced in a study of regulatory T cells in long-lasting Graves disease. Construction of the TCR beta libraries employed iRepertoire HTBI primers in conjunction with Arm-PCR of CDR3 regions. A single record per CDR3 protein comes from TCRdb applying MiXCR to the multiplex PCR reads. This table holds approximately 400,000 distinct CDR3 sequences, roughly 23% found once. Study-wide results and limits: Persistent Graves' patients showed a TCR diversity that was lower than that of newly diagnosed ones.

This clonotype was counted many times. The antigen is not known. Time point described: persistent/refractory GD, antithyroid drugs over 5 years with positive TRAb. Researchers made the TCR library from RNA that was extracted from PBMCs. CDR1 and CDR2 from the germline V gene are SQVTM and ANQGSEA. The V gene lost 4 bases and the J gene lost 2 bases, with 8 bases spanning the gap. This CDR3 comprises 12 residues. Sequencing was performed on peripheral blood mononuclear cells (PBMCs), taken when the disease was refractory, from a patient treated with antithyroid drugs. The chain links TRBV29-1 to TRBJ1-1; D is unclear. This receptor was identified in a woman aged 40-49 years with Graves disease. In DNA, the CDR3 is TGCAGCGTTGGTCGGGCCAACACTGAAGCTTTCTTT. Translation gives CSVGRANTEAFF.